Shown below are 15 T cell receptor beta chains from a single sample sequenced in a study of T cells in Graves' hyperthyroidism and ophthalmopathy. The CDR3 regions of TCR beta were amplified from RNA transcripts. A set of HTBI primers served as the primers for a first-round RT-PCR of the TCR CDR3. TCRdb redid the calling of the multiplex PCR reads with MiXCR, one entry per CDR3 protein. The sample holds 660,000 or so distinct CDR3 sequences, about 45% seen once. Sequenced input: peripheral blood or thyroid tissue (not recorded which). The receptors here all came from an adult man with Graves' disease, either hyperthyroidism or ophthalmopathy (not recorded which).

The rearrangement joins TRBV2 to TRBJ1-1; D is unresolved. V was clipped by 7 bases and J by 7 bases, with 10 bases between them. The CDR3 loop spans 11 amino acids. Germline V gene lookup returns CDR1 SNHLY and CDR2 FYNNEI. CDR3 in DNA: TGTGCCAGCAAACCGACCCTTGAAGCTTTCTTT. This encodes CASKPTLEAFF.

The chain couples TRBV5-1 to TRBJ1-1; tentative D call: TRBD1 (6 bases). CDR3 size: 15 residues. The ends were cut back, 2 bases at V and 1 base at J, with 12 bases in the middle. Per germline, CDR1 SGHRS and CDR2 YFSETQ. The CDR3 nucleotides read TGCGCCAGCAGCTTTCAGGGGAGCCCGAACACTGAAGCTTTCTTT. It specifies CASSFQGSPNTEAFF.

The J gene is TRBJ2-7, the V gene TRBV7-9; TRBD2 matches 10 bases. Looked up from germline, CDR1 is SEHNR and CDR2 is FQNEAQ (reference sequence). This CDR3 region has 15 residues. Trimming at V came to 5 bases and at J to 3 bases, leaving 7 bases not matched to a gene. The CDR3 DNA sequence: TGTGCCAGCAGCCCCTCGAGGACTAGCGGCTACGAGCAGTACTTC. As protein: CASSPSRTSGYEQYF.

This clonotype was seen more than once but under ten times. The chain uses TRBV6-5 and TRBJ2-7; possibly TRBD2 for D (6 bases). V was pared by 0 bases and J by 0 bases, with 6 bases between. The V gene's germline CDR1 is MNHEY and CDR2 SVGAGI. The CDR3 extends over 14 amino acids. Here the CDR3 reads CASSYSEGSYEQYF. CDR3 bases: TGTGCCAGCAGTTACTCGGAGGGCTCCTACGAGCAGTACTTC.

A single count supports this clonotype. DNA for the CDR3: TGTGCCAGCAGTTACTCTTTTCCGCGGGGAGACCACTATGGCTACACCTTC. Residues: CASSYSFPRGDHYGYTF. The rearrangement links TRBV6-1 to TRBJ1-2; no reliable D call. This CDR3 has 17 residues. Trimming stripped 5 bases from V and 3 bases from J, with 22 bases between. Germline CDR1 MNHNS, CDR2 SASEGT.

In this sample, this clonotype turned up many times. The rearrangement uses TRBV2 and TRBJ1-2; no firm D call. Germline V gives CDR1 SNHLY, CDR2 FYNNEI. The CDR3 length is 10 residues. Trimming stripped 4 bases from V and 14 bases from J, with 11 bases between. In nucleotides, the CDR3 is TGTGCCAGCAGTGGACTTGGTCTAACCTTC. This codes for CASSGLGLTF.

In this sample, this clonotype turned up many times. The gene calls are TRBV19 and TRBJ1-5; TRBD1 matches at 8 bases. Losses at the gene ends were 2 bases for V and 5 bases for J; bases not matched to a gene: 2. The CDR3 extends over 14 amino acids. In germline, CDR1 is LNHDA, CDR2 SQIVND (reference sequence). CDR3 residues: CASSIQGAHQPQHF. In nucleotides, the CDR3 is TGTGCCAGTAGTATACAGGGGGCACATCAGCCCCAGCATTTT.

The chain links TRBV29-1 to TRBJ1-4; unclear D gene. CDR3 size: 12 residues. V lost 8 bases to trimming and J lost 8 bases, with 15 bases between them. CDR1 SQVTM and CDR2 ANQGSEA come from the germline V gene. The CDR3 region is CSLGTLPEKLFF. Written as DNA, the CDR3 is TGCAGCCTAGGAACCCTACCGGAAAAACTGTTTTTT.

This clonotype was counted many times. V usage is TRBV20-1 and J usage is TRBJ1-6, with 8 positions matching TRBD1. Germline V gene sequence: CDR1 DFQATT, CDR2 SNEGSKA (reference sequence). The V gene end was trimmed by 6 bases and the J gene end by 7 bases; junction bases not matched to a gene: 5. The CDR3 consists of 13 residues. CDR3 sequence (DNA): TGCAGTGCGCCGACAGGGGTCAATTCACCCCTCCACTTT. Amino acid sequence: CSAPTGVNSPLHF.

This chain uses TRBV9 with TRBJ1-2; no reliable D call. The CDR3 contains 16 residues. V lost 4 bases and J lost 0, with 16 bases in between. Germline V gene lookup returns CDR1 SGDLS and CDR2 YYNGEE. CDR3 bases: TGTGCCAGCAGCTTGGAGGGCCTGGCCACTAACTATGGCTACACCTTC. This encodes CASSLEGLATNYGYTF.

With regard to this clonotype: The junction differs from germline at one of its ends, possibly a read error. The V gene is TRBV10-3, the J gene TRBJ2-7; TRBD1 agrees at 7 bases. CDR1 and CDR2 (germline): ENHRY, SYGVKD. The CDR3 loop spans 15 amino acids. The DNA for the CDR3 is TGTGCCAGCAGTTTTTTGACGGGACAGTCCTACGAGCAGTACTTC. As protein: CASSFLTGQSYEQYF.

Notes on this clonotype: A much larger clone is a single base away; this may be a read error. CDR3 region: CASMGWGGPTEAFF. The CDR3 nucleotides are TGTGCCAGCATGGGGTGGGGAGGGCCCACTGAAGCTTTCTTT. The chain couples TRBV2 to TRBJ1-1; no definite D call. Per germline, CDR1 SNHLY and CDR2 FYNNEI. V was shortened by 7 bases and J by 4 bases, with 16 bases between the two germline ends. CDR3 length equals 14 residues.

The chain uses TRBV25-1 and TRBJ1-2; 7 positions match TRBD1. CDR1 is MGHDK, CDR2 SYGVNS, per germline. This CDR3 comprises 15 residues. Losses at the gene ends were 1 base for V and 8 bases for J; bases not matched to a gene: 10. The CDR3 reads CASSEFEGATEGYTF. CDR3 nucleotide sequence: TGTGCCAGCAGTGAATTTGAGGGGGCGACGGAAGGCTACACCTTC.

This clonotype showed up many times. The CDR3 DNA reads as TGTGCCAGCAGCTTATCCCAGGGCGGGGAAAAACTGTTTTTT. It specifies CASSLSQGGEKLFF. V gene TRBV7-9 combines with J gene TRBJ1-4; weak D call: TRBD1 (5 bases). V lost 2 bases to trimming and J lost 8 bases, with 12 bases between them. Germline CDR1 reads SEHNR; CDR2 reads FQNEAQ (reference sequence). CDR3 length equals 14 residues.

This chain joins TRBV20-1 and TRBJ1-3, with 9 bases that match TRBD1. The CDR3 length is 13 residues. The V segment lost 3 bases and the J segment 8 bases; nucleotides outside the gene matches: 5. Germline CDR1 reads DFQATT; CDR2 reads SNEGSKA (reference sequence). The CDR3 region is CSASKTGGHTIYF. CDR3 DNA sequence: TGCAGTGCTAGTAAGACAGGGGGACACACCATATATTTT.